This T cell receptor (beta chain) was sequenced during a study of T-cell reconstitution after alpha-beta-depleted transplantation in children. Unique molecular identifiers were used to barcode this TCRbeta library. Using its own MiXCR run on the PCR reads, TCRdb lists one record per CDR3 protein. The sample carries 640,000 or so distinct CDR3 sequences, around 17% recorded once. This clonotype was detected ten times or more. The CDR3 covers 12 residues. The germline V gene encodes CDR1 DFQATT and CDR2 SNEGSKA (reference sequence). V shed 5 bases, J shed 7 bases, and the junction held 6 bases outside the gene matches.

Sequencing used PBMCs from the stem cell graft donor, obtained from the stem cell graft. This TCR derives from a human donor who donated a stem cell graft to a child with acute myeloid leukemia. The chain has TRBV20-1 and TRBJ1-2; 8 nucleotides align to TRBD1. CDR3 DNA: TGCAGTGCTGCACAGGGGGATGCTGGCTACACCTTC. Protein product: CSAAQGDAGYTF.